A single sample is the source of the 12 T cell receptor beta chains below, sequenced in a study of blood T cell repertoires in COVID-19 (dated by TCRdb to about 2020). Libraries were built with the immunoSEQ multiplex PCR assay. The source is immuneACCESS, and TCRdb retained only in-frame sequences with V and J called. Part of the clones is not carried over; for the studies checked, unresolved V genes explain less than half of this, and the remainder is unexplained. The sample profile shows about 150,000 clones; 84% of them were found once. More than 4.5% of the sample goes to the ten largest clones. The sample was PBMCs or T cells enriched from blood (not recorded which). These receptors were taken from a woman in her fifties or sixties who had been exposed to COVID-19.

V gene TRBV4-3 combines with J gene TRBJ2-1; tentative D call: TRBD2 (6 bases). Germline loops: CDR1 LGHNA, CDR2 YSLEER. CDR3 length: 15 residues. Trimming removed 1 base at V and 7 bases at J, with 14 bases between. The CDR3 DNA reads TGCGCCAGCAGCCAAGGAAGCGGTGGGGGGAATGAGCAGTTCTTC. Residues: CASSQGSGGGNEQFF.

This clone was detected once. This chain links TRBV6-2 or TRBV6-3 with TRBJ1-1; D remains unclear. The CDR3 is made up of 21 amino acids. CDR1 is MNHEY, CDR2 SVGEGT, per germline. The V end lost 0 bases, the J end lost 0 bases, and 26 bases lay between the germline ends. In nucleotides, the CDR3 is TGTGCCAGCAGTTACTCGATTAACTCGGCGGGTAAGTGGGCCATGAACACTGAAGCTTTCTTT. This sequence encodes CASSYSINSAGKWAMNTEAFF.

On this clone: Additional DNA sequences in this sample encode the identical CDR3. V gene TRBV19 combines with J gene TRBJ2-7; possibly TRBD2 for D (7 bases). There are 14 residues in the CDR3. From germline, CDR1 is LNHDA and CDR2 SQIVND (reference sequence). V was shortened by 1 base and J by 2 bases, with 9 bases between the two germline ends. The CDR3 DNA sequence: TGTGCCAGTAGTATAGGGCGGGGGCCCTACGAGCAGTACTTC. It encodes CASSIGRGPYEQYF.

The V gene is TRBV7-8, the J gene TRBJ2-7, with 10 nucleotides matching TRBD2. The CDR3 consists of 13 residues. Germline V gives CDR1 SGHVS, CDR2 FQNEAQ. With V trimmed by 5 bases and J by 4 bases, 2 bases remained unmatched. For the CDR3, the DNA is TGTGCCAGCAGCCATAGCGGGAGGTACGAGCAGTACTTC. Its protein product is CASSHSGRYEQYF.

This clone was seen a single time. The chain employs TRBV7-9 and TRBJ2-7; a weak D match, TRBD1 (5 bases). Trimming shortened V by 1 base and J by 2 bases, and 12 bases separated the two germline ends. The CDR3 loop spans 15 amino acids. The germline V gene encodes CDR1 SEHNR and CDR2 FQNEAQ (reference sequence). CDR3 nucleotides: TGTGCCAGCAGCTTAGTGTTGGGGCCTACCTACGAGCAGTACTTC. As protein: CASSLVLGPTYEQYF.

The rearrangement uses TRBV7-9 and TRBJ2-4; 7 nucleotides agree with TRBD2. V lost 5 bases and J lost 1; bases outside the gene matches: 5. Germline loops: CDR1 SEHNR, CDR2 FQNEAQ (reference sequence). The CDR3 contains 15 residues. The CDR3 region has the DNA TGTGCCAGCAGCCCACTCGGGGGGGCCAAAAACATTCAGTACTTC. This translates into CASSPLGGAKNIQYF. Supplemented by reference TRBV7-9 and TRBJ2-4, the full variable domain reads DTGVSQNPRHKITKRGQNVTFRCDPISEHNRLYWYRQTLGQGPEFLTYFQNEAQLEKSRLLSDRFSAERPKGSFSTLEIQRTEQGDSAMYLCASSPLGGAKNIQYFGAGTRLSVL.

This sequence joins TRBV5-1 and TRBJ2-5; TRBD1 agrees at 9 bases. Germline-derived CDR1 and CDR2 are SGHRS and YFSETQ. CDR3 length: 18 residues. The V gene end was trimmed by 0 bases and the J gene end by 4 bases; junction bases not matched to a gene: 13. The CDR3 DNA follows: TGCGCCAGCAGCTTGGGACGAAACAGGGGGCCCCATGGAGAGACCCAGTACTTC. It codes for CASSLGRNRGPHGETQYF.

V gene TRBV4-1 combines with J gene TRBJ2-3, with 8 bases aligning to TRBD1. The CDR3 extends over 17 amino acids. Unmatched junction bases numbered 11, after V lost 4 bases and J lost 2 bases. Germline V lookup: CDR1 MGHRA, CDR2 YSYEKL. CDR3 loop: CASSPKLTGAPTDTQYF. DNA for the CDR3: TGCGCCAGCAGCCCTAAACTGACAGGGGCCCCCACAGATACGCAGTATTTT.

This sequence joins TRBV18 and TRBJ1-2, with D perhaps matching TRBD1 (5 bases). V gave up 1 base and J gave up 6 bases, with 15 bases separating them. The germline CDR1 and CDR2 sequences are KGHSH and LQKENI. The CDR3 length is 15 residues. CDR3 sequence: CASSPLSRAFNGYTF. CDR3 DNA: TGTGCCAGCTCACCACTTTCCAGGGCTTTCAATGGCTACACCTTC.

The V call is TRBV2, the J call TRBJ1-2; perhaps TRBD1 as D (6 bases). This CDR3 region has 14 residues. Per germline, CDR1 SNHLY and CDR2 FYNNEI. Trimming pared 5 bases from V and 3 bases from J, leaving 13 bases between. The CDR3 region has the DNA TGTGCCAGCAGTATTAGCCAGGGGTACTATGGCTACACCTTC. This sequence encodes CASSISQGYYGYTF.

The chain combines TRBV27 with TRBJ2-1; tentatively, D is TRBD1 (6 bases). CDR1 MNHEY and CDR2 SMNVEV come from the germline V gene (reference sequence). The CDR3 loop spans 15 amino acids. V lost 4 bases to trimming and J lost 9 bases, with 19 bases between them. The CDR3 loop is CASSSPMGATIEQFF. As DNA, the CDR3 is TGTGCCAGCAGTTCCCCTATGGGGGCTACAATTGAGCAGTTCTTC.

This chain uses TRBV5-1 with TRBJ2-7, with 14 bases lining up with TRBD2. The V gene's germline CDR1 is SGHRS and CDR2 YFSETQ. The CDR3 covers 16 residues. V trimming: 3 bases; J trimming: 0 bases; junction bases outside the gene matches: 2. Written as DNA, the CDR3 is TGCGCCAGCAGCTCCGGACTAGCGGGGGGCTCCTACGAGCAGTACTTC. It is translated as CASSSGLAGGSYEQYF.